This T cell receptor (beta chain) was recovered during a study of blood T cell repertoires in COVID-19. Study in general: Sites in the United States, Italy and Spain provided acute and convalescent COVID-19 samples. The analysed material was cDNA or gDNA that came from T cells, B-cell-depleted T cells, or PBMCs.

Germline CDR1 SNHLY, CDR2 FYNNEI. This CDR3 has 14 residues. Trimming took 8 bases from V and 6 from J, leaving 18 bases between them. Under the authors' procedure: Quantification of nucleated cells was approximated via reference gene primer amplification. Method: immunoSEQ multiplex PCR; TCRdb's copy keeps in-frame clones and lacks some. The DNA gave D and trimming, while V, J and clone size come from that table. The top ten hold approximately 6% of the sample, which has some 270,000 clones, about 83% seen once. The origin of this receptor is a woman older than 75 with COVID-19, enrolled during active disease. The chain couples TRBV2 to TRBJ2-3; the D gene is possibly TRBD1 (6 bases). Source material: peripheral blood. CDR3 bases: TGTGCCAGCGATCCAGGGGTCGGCAGCGATACGCAGTATTTT. It codes for CASDPGVGSDTQYF.